The TCR beta chain described here comes from a study of blood T cell repertoires in COVID-19. There are 13 residues in the CDR3. Between the trimmed V and J ends, which lost 5 bases and 2 bases, there was a span of 7 bases. Original analysis: Reference gene primer amplification gave estimated nucleated cell counts. Clones were read by immunoSEQ multiplex PCR, and TCRdb kept only the in-frame ones, dropping some. From that table come the V and J calls and clone size; the DNA was used to work out D and trimming. The repertoire holds 200,000 to 250,000 clones, with around 88% as singletons. The sequencing sample was made of PBMCs or T cells enriched from blood (not recorded which). The sequence derives from a woman aged 25 to 39 who had been exposed to COVID-19. The chain joins TRBV12-3 or TRBV12-4 to TRBJ1-5; a possible D gene is TRBD1 (6 bases). CDR3 region: CASSPGGNQPQHF. CDR3 in DNA: TGTGCCAGCAGTCCAGGGGGCAATCAGCCCCAGCATTTT.